This TCR beta chain was sequenced for a study of T cell responses to AZD1222 COVID-19 vaccine. About this clone: Its antigen is currently unknown.

Broader study findings: Following two doses of AZD1222, Spike-specific TCR breadth and depth rose. The donor cohort was predominantly white British with a female majority, and clonal diversity may have been underestimated.

Germline V gene sequence: CDR1 MDHEN, CDR2 SYDVKM. The CDR3 is 13 residues long. V was pared by 5 bases and J by 7 bases, with 12 bases between. TCRdb's copy holds only in-frame clones and misses some; the assay was immunoSEQ multiplex PCR. Of 98,000 or so clones listed, over 75% are singletons. The chain combines TRBV28 with TRBJ2-1; a possible D gene is TRBD2 (6 bases). Sequencing used peripheral blood, obtained on day 0 of AZD1222 vaccination. The clonotype originates from an adult in good health. CDR3 protein: CASSRTNFNEQFF. The CDR3 DNA sequence: TGTGCCAGCAGTAGGACTAACTTTAATGAGCAGTTCTTC.